A selection of T cell receptor beta chains follows, all from one sample in a study of shared clonotypes between healthy human individuals. Sequenced by immunoSEQ multiplex PCR; TCRdb stores in-frame clones only, minus some. The data hold about 380,000 clones, with 90% to 97% observed a single time. The sequenced sample consisted of memory CD8+ T cells sorted from blood. All receptors come from a man aged 25-45 years in good health. The conserved cysteine and the conserved F or W are not part of the CDR3 here.

J	V	CDR3
TRBJ2-3	TRBV4-2	ASSQESARGTDTQY
TRBJ2-7	TRBV15	ATSRASSLTYEQY
TRBJ1-5	TRBV18	ASSPGTGNQPQH
TRBJ1-1	TRBV7-6	ASSLAGGGTEAF
TRBJ2-7	TRBV6-6	ASSYAYEQY
TRBJ1-2	TRBV2	ASSAVGGYT
TRBJ2-3	TRBV11-1	ASQRESTDTQY
TRBJ1-5	TRBV11-2	ASSLAGGGQPQH
TRBJ2-1	TRBV5-1	ASSYGLAGVDNEQF
TRBJ2-5	TRBV6-5	ASGGEETQY
TRBJ2-7	TRBV28	ASSQTVYEQY
TRBJ1-4	TRBV7-9	ASSLGSGTYGGNEKLF
TRBJ1-1	TRBV6-6	ASSLNPGTEAF
TRBJ1-2	TRBV5-4	ASSLLWGPPYGYT
TRBJ1-1	TRBV7-9	ASSSQTPTQEAF
TRBJ2-5	TRBV5-1	ASSLEPGTSVRETQY
TRBJ2-3	TRBV18	ASSPLAGPTDTQY
TRBJ2-6	TRBV2	ASLRDSRSGANVLT
TRBJ2-5	TRBV15	ATGTRETQY
TRBJ1-2	TRBV7-3	ASSQYRTGGTNYGYT